The 25 T cell receptor beta chains reported below all come from one sample, sequenced in a study of blood T cell repertoires in COVID-19. The protocol was immunoSEQ multiplex PCR, while the TCRdb copy is restricted to in-frame clones and leaves out a portion. The sample has over 55,000 clones, around nine tenths seen once; the top ten hold more than 15%. Material: peripheral blood. Receptors were obtained from a woman aged 80 or over with acute or convalescent COVID-19.

The chain has TRBV6-5 and TRBJ1-1; the D is unclear. CDR3 size: 13 residues. Trimming removed 6 bases at V and 7 bases at J, with 15 bases between. Germline V gene lookup returns CDR1 MNHEY and CDR2 SVGAGI. The CDR3 here is CASRVSPNHEAFF. The CDR3 nucleotides read TGTGCCAGCAGAGTGAGCCCCAATCATGAAGCTTTCTTT.

The V call is TRBV2, the J call TRBJ2-2; possible D gene TRBD1, 6 bases. The CDR3 length is 16 residues. Germline V lookup: CDR1 SNHLY, CDR2 FYNNEI. V lost 3 bases, J lost 4 bases, and 15 bases lay in between. The CDR3 is CASSEAKGVGTGELFF. The DNA for the CDR3 is TGTGCCAGCAGTGAGGCCAAGGGGGTTGGCACCGGGGAGCTGTTTTTT.

This rearrangement joins TRBV7-6 to TRBJ2-1, with a weak D call TRBD2 (7 bases). Germline V gene lookup returns CDR1 SGHVS and CDR2 FNYEAQ. Trimming removed 2 bases at V and 3 bases at J, with 17 bases between. The length of the CDR3 is 17 residues. CDR3: CASSLTRAGALYNEQFF. DNA for the CDR3: TGTGCCAGCAGCTTAACCAGGGCGGGGGCGCTCTACAATGAGCAGTTCTTC.

The J gene is TRBJ2-5, the V gene TRBV7-2, with D perhaps TRBD2 (5 bases). Germline V gives CDR1 SGHTA, CDR2 FQGNSA. The ends were cut back, 6 bases at V and 0 bases at J, with 11 bases in the middle. CDR3 size: 14 residues. DNA for the CDR3: TGTGCCAGCAGAGAGCGGCGGAACCAAGAGACCCAGTACTTC. Encoded protein: CASRERRNQETQYF.

The chain uses TRBV4-2 and TRBJ2-1, with 8 positions matching TRBD1. The CDR3 has 13 amino acids. V lost 0 bases and J lost 14; bases outside the gene matches: 6. Germline V gives CDR1 LGHNA, CDR2 YNFKEQ. CDR3 loop: CASSQDQGAIKFF. The CDR3 nucleotides are TGTGCCAGCAGCCAAGATCAGGGGGCAATAAAGTTCTTC.

The chain links TRBV28 to TRBJ2-2; 8 bases line up with TRBD2. The CDR3 length is 15 residues. Germline CDR1 is MDHEN and CDR2 is SYDVKM. The J segment lost 4 bases and the V segment lost 4 bases, leaving 5 bases of the junction unmatched. The DNA of the CDR3 is TGTGCCAGCAGTTCTGTTCGGGGGGGCACCGGGGAGCTGTTTTTT. Translating gives CASSSVRGGTGELFF.

The chain joins TRBV5-1 to TRBJ2-5; TRBD1 matches at 7 bases. After removal of 3 bases from V and 4 bases from J, the junction contained 9 bases not matched to a gene. Germline CDR1 SGHRS, CDR2 YFSETQ. This CDR3 contains 15 residues. The CDR3 sequence is CASSSGPGQIETQYF. The CDR3 nucleotides are TGCGCCAGCAGCTCGGGCCCGGGACAGATAGAGACCCAGTACTTC.

The V call is TRBV15, the J call TRBJ1-6; 7 bases line up with TRBD1. The CDR3 runs 15 residues. Germline trimming cut 4 bases from V and 7 bases from J; bases unmatched to any gene: 7. From germline, CDR1 is LNHNV and CDR2 YYDKDF (reference sequence). The CDR3 DNA reads TGTGCCACCAGCAAACAGGGGCAAGGGAATTCACCCCTCCACTTT. Translated: CATSKQGQGNSPLHF.

The rearrangement uses TRBV28 and TRBJ1-4; D possibly corresponds to TRBD1 (6 bases). This CDR3 has 17 residues. From germline, CDR1 is MDHEN and CDR2 SYDVKM. Trimming cost V 3 bases and J 7 bases, with 21 bases left between them. The CDR3 here is CASSFGGARRQVEKLFF. The CDR3 coding sequence is TGTGCCAGCAGTTTCGGTGGGGCGCGGCGACAGGTTGAAAAACTGTTTTTT.

This chain links TRBV21-1 with TRBJ2-7; TRBD2 is the table's D call and was not checked against the DNA. TRBV21-1 corresponds to a pseudogene. The length of the CDR3 is 14 residues. The CDR3: CASSSTLSGYEQYF. The CDR3 nucleotides read TGTGCCAGCAGCTCGACTCTATCGGGTTACGAGCAGTACTTC.

J is TRBJ1-1 and V is TRBV29-1, with D perhaps TRBD1 (5 bases). The V end was cut by 4 bases, the J end by 4 bases, with 13 bases between. The CDR3 is 13 amino acids. CDR1 is SQVTM, CDR2 ANQGSEA, per germline. CDR3 nucleotide sequence: TGCAGCGTTGTGCCAGGGCTGGTCACTGAAGCTTTCTTT. Protein sequence: CSVVPGLVTEAFF.

This clone was detected a few times. V usage is TRBV9 and J usage is TRBJ1-1, with D unresolved. Trimming removed 0 bases at V and 3 bases at J, with 6 bases between. The germline gives CDR1 SGDLS, CDR2 YYNGEE. This CDR3 has 13 residues. The chain's CDR3 is CASSVGAYTEAFF. CDR3 in DNA: TGTGCCAGCAGCGTAGGAGCTTACACTGAAGCTTTCTTT.

The chain has TRBV4-3 and TRBJ1-5; TRBD1 aligns across 7 bases. V was pared by 3 bases and J by 2 bases, with 4 bases of the junction left unmatched. Germline CDR1 is LGHNA and CDR2 is YSLEER. The CDR3 is 15 amino acids. The CDR3: CASSQDQGGNQPQHF. The CDR3 DNA sequence: TGCGCCAGCAGCCAGGATCAGGGGGGCAATCAGCCCCAGCATTTT.

V gene TRBV27 combines with J gene TRBJ2-1; 10 nucleotides line up with TRBD2. Germline V gene sequence: CDR1 MNHEY, CDR2 SMNVEV (reference sequence). The trim removed 4 bases at V and 6 bases at J, leaving 15 bases unmatched. CDR3 length: 18 residues. The DNA for the CDR3 is TGTGCCAGCAGTTCTAGTCGAGGCGGGACTAGCGTGATCAATGAGCAGTTCTTC. This sequence encodes CASSSSRGGTSVINEQFF.

The V gene is TRBV6-6, the J gene TRBJ1-2, with 7 bases that match TRBD1. V lost 6 bases to trimming and J lost 7 bases; unmatched junction nucleotides: 5. The CDR3 spans 12 residues. CDR1 is MNHNY, CDR2 SVGAGI, per germline (reference sequence). DNA for the CDR3: TGTGCCAGCAGCCTCGACAGGGCTGGCTACACCTTC. Translation: CASSLDRAGYTF.

V usage is TRBV18 and J usage is TRBJ1-5; D uncertain. CDR1 is KGHSH, CDR2 LQKENI, per germline. The V end was cut by 2 bases, the J end by 5 bases, with 7 bases between. The CDR3 loop spans 13 amino acids. The CDR3 sequence: CASSPSIDQPQHF. DNA of the CDR3: TGTGCCAGCTCACCATCTATCGATCAGCCCCAGCATTTT.

This sequence joins TRBV18 and TRBJ1-2; 8 positions agree with TRBD1. The V gene's germline CDR1 is KGHSH and CDR2 LQKENI. With V trimmed by 6 bases and J by 2 bases, 5 bases remained unmatched. The CDR3 length is 14 residues. This CDR3 is CASSAGQANYGYTF. As DNA, the CDR3 is TGTGCCAGCTCGGCGGGACAGGCGAACTATGGCTACACCTTC.

This chain connects TRBV7-6 to TRBJ2-1; 11 nucleotides line up with TRBD2. CDR1 SGHVS and CDR2 FNYEAQ come from the germline V gene. The CDR3 sequence is 19 residues long. V lost 3 bases, J lost 4 bases, and 14 bases stayed unmatched. The CDR3 region is CASSFSGLSSGRVYNEQFF. CDR3 sequence (DNA): TGTGCCAGCAGCTTCTCCGGACTAAGTAGCGGGAGGGTATACAATGAGCAGTTCTTC.

J is TRBJ1-5 and V is TRBV28, with unresolved D. The CDR3 extends over 16 amino acids. Germline V CDR1 and CDR2: MDHEN, SYDVKM. The V end lost 1 base, the J end lost 0 bases, and 10 bases lay between the germline ends. DNA of the CDR3: TGTGCCAGCAGTTTATCAGGCGTTTATAGCAATCAGCCCCAGCATTTT. Amino acids: CASSLSGVYSNQPQHF. Combining the CDR3 with reference TRBV28 and TRBJ1-5 gives the whole variable domain DVKVTQSSRYLVKRTGEKVFLECVQDMDHENMFWYRQDPGLGLRLIYFSYDVKMKEKGDIPEGYSVSREKKERFSLILESASTNQTSMYLCASSLSGVYSNQPQHFGDGTRLSIL.

The chain employs TRBV16 and TRBJ2-1; TRBD1 aligns across 8 bases. With V trimmed by 4 bases and J by 5 bases, 4 bases remained unmatched. The germline V gene has CDR1 KGHSY and CDR2 FQNENV. The CDR3 runs 14 residues. The CDR3 sequence: CASSPHRGDNEQFF. The CDR3 bases are TGTGCCAGCAGCCCACACAGGGGGGACAATGAGCAGTTCTTC.

This clone has a handful of counts. The gene calls are TRBV11-2 and TRBJ2-7; 7 nucleotides align to TRBD1. CDR3 length: 16 amino acids. Trimming at V came to 0 bases and at J to 4 bases, leaving 9 bases not matched to a gene. Per germline, CDR1 SGHAT and CDR2 FQNNGV. CDR3 residues: CASSLDRTGGVYEQYF. In DNA form, the CDR3 reads TGTGCCAGCAGCTTAGACCGGACAGGCGGTGTGTACGAGCAGTACTTC.

A single count supports this clone. The chain couples TRBV5-6 to TRBJ2-7; no definite D call. Trimming removed 2 bases at V and 0 bases at J, with 12 bases between. Germline V gene data show CDR1 as SGHDT and CDR2 as YYEEEE. This CDR3 has 15 residues. The CDR3 loop reads CASSFRGPSSYEQYF. CDR3 DNA sequence: TGTGCCAGCAGCTTCCGTGGGCCGAGCTCCTACGAGCAGTACTTC.

The chain employs TRBV19 and TRBJ1-2, with a weak D call TRBD1 (6 bases). The CDR3 has 13 amino acids. Germline V gene sequence: CDR1 LNHDA, CDR2 SQIVND (reference sequence). With 6 bases removed from V and 1 base from J, the gap between germline ends came to 9 bases. The CDR3 reads CASSRQVNYGYTF. CDR3 sequence (DNA): TGTGCCAGTAGCCGACAGGTTAACTATGGCTACACCTTC.

The chain uses TRBV7-8 and TRBJ2-3, with a possible D match to TRBD1 (6 bases). The germline gives CDR1 SGHVS, CDR2 FQNEAQ. The CDR3 runs to 13 residues. V lost 5 bases, J lost 7 bases, and 13 bases lay in between. CDR3 loop: CASSTVQGNTQYF. For the CDR3, the DNA is TGTGCCAGCAGCACCGTACAGGGAAATACGCAGTATTTT.

The chain links TRBV11-1 to TRBJ1-2; D uncertain. V lost 5 bases to trimming and J lost 8 bases, with 18 bases between them. The CDR3 loop spans 14 amino acids. CDR1 and CDR2 from the germline V gene are SGHAT and FQDESV (reference sequence). The CDR3 here is CASSLQSGSGGYTF. The CDR3, as DNA: TGTGCCAGCAGCCTCCAGAGCGGGTCCGGGGGCTACACCTTC.